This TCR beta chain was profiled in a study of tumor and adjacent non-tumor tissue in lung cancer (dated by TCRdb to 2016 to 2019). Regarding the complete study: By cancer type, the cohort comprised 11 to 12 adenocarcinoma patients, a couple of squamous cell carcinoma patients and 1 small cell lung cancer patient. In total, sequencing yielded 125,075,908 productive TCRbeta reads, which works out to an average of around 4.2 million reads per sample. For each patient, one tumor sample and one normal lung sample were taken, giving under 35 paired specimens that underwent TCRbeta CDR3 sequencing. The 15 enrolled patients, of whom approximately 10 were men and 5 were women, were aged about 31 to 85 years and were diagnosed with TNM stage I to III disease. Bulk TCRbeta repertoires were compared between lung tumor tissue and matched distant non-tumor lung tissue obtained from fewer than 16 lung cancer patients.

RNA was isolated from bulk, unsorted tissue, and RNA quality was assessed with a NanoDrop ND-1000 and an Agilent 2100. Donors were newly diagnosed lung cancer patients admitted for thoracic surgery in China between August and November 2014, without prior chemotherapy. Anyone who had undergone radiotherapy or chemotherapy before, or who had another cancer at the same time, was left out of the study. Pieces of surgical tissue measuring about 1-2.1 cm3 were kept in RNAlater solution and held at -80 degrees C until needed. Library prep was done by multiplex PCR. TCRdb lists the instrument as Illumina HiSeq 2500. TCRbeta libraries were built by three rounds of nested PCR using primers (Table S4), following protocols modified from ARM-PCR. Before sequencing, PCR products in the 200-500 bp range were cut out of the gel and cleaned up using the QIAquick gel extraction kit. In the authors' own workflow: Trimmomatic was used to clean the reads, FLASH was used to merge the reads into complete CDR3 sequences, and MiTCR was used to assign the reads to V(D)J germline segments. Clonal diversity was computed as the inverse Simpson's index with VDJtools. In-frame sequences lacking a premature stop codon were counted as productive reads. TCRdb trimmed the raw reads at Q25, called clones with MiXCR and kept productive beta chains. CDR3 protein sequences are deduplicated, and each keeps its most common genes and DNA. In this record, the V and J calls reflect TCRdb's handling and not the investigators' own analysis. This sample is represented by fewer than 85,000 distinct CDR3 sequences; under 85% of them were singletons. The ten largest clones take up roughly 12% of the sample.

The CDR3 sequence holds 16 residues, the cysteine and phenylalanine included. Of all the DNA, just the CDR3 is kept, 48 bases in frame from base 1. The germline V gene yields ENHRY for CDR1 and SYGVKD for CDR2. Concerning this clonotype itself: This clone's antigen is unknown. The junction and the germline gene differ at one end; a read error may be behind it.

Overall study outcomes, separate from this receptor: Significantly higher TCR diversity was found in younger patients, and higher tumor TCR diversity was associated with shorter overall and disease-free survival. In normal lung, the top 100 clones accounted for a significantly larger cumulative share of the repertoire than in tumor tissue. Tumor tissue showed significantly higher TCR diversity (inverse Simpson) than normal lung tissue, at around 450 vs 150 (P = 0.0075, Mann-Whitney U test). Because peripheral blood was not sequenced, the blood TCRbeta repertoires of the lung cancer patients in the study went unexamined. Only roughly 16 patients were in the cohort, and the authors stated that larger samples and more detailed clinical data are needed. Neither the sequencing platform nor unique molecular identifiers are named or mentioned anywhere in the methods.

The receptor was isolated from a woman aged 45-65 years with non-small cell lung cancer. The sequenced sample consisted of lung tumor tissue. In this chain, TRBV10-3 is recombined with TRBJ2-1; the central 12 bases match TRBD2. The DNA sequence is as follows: TGTGCCATCAGTGAGCCTGGACTAGCGGGAAATAATGGGCAGTTCTTC. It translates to CAISEPGLAGNNGQFF.